This is a list of T cell receptor beta chains from one sample in a study of Graves' ophthalmopathy and Graves' hyperthyroidism. TCRdb reprocessed the multiplex PCR reads with MiXCR, giving one entry per CDR3 protein. This sample has more than 300,000 distinct CDR3 sequences, with roughly a sixth found just once. Sequenced material: peripheral blood. All receptors come from an adult woman with stable Graves' hyperthyroidism. The CDR3 runs from the conserved cysteine through the conserved F or W. D genes are given only for firm matches. Clone size, where shown, is once, few, many, or a class for clones that have expanded.

D gene	clone size	V gene	J gene	CDR3 protein	CDR3 DNA
TRBD2	many	TRBV20-1	TRBJ2-7	CSAPTSGSEQYF	TGCAGTGCACCGACTAGCGGGAGCGAGCAGTACTTC
-	-	TRBV5-5	TRBJ2-2	CASAQGPGVYTGELFF	TGTGCCAGCGCCCAGGGGCCAGGGGTTTACACCGGGGAGCTGTTTTTT
-	many	TRBV12-3/TRBV12-4	TRBJ1-1	CASRLDWNTEAFF	TGTGCCAGCAGACTCGACTGGAACACTGAAGCTTTCTTT
-	many	TRBV2	TRBJ1-2	CASKTDLYGYTF	TGTGCCAGCAAGACAGACCTCTATGGCTACACCTTC
-	many	TRBV5-1	TRBJ1-6	CASSLDQSSYNSPLHF	TGCGCCAGCAGCTTGGACCAGAGCTCCTATAATTCACCCCTCCACTTT
TRBD1	-	TRBV7-9	TRBJ1-1	CASSAQGNVSTEAFF	TGTGCCAGCAGCGCACAGGGGAATGTGAGCACTGAAGCTTTCTTT
TRBD1	many	TRBV12-3/TRBV12-4	TRBJ2-4	CASSSETGVFGKNIQYF	TGTGCCAGCAGTAGTGAGACAGGGGTGTTCGGCAAAAACATTCAGTACTTC
-	-	TRBV20-1	TRBJ2-3	CSASGAGRRTDTQYF	TGCAGTGCTAGTGGGGCGGGACGCCGCACAGATACGCAGTATTTT
TRBD1	many	TRBV12-3/TRBV12-4	TRBJ2-7	CASSRLWTGGLPYEQYF	TGTGCCAGCAGCCGGCTTTGGACAGGGGGGCTCCCCTACGAGCAGTACTTC
-	-	TRBV6-2/TRBV6-3	TRBJ1-5	CASSYSKGMGYNQPQHF	TGTGCCAGCAGTTACTCGAAAGGGATGGGGTACAATCAGCCCCAGCATTTT
-	many	TRBV2	TRBJ1-2	CASSGDGGAWGYTF	TGTGCCAGCAGCGGGGACGGAGGCGCGTGGGGCTACACCTTC
-	-	TRBV6-1	TRBJ2-5	CASSGRGGLRSETQYF	TGTGCCAGCAGTGGGAGGGGGGGGCTCCGGAGCGAGACCCAGTACTTC
-	many	TRBV29-1	TRBJ2-7	CSVPHSVTGRVAYEQYF	TGCAGCGTCCCCCATTCTGTAACGGGCAGGGTTGCCTACGAGCAGTACTTC
-	many	TRBV10-2	TRBJ1-1	CASSEAGDGTEAFF	TGCGCCAGCAGTGAGGCAGGGGACGGCACTGAAGCTTTCTTT
-	many	TRBV27	TRBJ1-5	CASSLRGRGNQPQHF	TGTGCCAGCAGTTTAAGGGGAAGGGGCAATCAGCCCCAGCATTTT
-	many	TRBV30	TRBJ1-5	CAWSAQGRKPQHF	TGTGCCTGGAGTGCTCAGGGTCGGAAGCCCCAGCATTTT
-	many	TRBV19	TRBJ2-2	CASRLSGTSTGELFF	TGTGCCAGTAGACTGTCGGGGACAAGCACCGGGGAGCTGTTTTTT
TRBD1	many	TRBV27	TRBJ2-7	CASSLTGGSGGEQYF	TGTGCCAGCAGTTTAACAGGGGGCTCGGGGGGCGAGCAGTACTTC
TRBD2	few	TRBV12-3/TRBV12-4	TRBJ2-1	CASSLLAGKKGNEKFF	TGTGCCAGCAGTTTGCTAGCGGGTAAAAAGGGCAATGAGAAGTTCTTC
-	many	TRBV29-1	TRBJ2-7	CSVDVGDSYEQYF	TGCAGCGTTGATGTCGGTGACTCCTACGAGCAGTACTTC
-	many	TRBV6-1	TRBJ2-7	CASSEAYRVEQYF	TGTGCCAGCAGTGAGGCCTACAGGGTCGAGCAGTACTTC
TRBD2	-	TRBV6-2/TRBV6-3	TRBJ2-7	CASTYERERFEQYF	TGTGCCAGCACCTACGAGCGGGAGAGATTCGAGCAGTACTTC
-	many	TRBV15	TRBJ2-2	CATSKRGLTGELFF	TGTGCCACCAGCAAAAGAGGGTTGACCGGGGAGCTGTTTTTT
-	many	TRBV27	TRBJ1-6	CASRTSPGGALHF	TGTGCCAGCAGGACCTCCCCCGGAGGGGCCCTCCACTTT
-	many	TRBV27	TRBJ1-6	CASSTGSSSPLHF	TGTGCCAGCAGCACAGGGAGCAGCTCACCCCTCCACTTT
-	few	TRBV18	TRBJ1-4	CASSPEWANEKLFF	TGTGCCAGCTCACCAGAATGGGCTAATGAAAAACTGTTTTTT
TRBD2	many	TRBV6-4	TRBJ2-2	CASRRISGRALSNTGELFF	TGTGCCAGCAGAAGGATTAGCGGGAGGGCCTTGTCAAACACCGGGGAGCTGTTTTTT
TRBD2	-	TRBV20-1	TRBJ2-1	CSAITSGSYNEQFF	TGCAGTGCAATTACTAGCGGGAGCTACAATGAGCAGTTCTTC
TRBD1	many	TRBV19	TRBJ2-2	CASTSTGGLLAGELFF	TGTGCCAGTACCTCGACAGGGGGTCTTTTGGCCGGGGAGCTGTTTTTT
-	many	TRBV5-6	TRBJ2-7	CASSFSPASYEQYF	TGTGCCAGCAGCTTCTCGCCAGCCTCCTACGAGCAGTACTTC
TRBD2	-	TRBV6-2/TRBV6-3	TRBJ2-5	CASRPRTSGIEAQYF	TGTGCCAGCAGGCCTCGGACTAGCGGGATTGAGGCCCAGTACTTC
-	many	TRBV27	TRBJ1-1	CASSLVGMNTEAFF	TGTGCCAGCAGCCTCGTGGGCATGAACACTGAAGCTTTCTTT
-	many	TRBV6-2/TRBV6-3	TRBJ2-6	CASTPQGANVLTF	TGTGCCAGCACACCACAGGGGGCCAACGTCCTGACTTTC
TRBD2	-	TRBV6-1	TRBJ2-5	CASRLLGTSGQETQYF	TGTGCCAGCAGACTCCTCGGGACTAGCGGGCAAGAGACCCAGTACTTC
TRBD1	many	TRBV7-8	TRBJ2-5	CASSLGQGGFEETQYF	TGTGCCAGCAGCCTCGGACAGGGGGGATTCGAAGAGACCCAGTACTTC
TRBD2	many	TRBV14	TRBJ2-7	CASSFSGTTYEQYF	TGTGCCAGCAGCTTTAGCGGGACGACCTACGAGCAGTACTTC
-	many	TRBV7-3	TRBJ2-3	CASSPQGLFTDTQYF	TGTGCCAGCAGTCCGCAGGGTTTGTTCACAGATACGCAGTATTTT
TRBD2	many	TRBV29-1	TRBJ2-5	CSVGLAEETQYF	TGCAGCGTGGGACTAGCGGAGGAGACCCAGTACTTC
-	many	TRBV7-8	TRBJ1-5	CASSLATGGYADQPQHF	TGTGCCAGCAGCTTAGCGACGGGGGGATACGCTGATCAGCCCCAGCATTTT
-	-	TRBV5-1	TRBJ2-7	CASSKTGPAGDEQYF	TGCGCCAGCAGCAAGACTGGCCCTGCGGGCGACGAGCAGTACTTC
-	-	TRBV24-1	TRBJ2-2	CATSQWGADTGELFF	TGTGCCACCAGTCAGTGGGGGGCTGACACCGGGGAGCTGTTTTTT
-	many	TRBV28	TRBJ2-5	CASSRTLLAQYF	TGTGCCAGCAGCCGGACACTGTTGGCCCAGTACTTC
-	many	TRBV19	TRBJ2-7	CASSHGAIYEQYF	TGTGCCAGTAGTCATGGGGCCATCTACGAGCAGTACTTC
-	many	TRBV10-3	TRBJ1-1	CAISGKGGTEAFF	TGTGCCATCAGCGGGAAGGGAGGAACTGAAGCTTTCTTT
TRBD2	few	TRBV28	TRBJ2-5	CASSLPPGSRLAGFKETQYF	TGTGCCAGCAGTTTACCCCCGGGGTCCAGACTAGCGGGGTTTAAAGAGACCCAGTACTTC